The T cell receptor beta chain under discussion was sequenced for a study of blood T cell repertoires in COVID-19. Study-wide context: The origin of the acute and convalescent COVID-19 samples was the United States, Italy and Spain. T cells, B-cell-depleted T cells, or PBMCs supplied cDNA or gDNA.

Profiling relied on immunoSEQ multiplex PCR, and the TCRdb table lists in-frame clones only, not all of them. The table records about 210,000 clones, 84% of them present only once. CDR1 is SGHNT, CDR2 YYREEE, per germline (reference sequence). With 2 bases clipped from V and 3 bases from J, the junction kept 3 bases outside the gene matches. The CDR3 covers 16 residues. V usage is TRBV5-4 and J usage is TRBJ2-3, with 13 positions matching TRBD2. This sequence originates from a woman between 50 and 59 years old with active or convalescent COVID-19. The material sequenced was peripheral blood. The CDR3 nucleotides read TGTGCCAGCAGCTTACTAGCGGGAGGGCCAACAGATACGCAGTATTTT. Translated, it gives CASSLLAGGPTDTQYF. The variable domain in full, with the rest retrieved from reference TRBV5-4 and TRBJ2-3, is ETGVTQSPTHLIKTRGQQVTLRCSSQSGHNTVSWYQQALGQGPQFIFQYYREEENGRGNFPPRFSGLQFPNYSSELNVNALELDDSALYLCASSLLAGGPTDTQYFGPGTRLTVL.